This T cell receptor (beta chain) appears in the sequencing data of a study of T cell responses to AZD1222 COVID-19 vaccine. V was cut by 0 bases and J by 2 bases, with 6 bases left in between. This CDR3 comprises 13 residues. The germline gives CDR1 SGHNT, CDR2 YYREEE (reference sequence). Assay: immunoSEQ multiplex PCR; the TCRdb copy retains only in-frame clones and omits some. This table has about 100,000 clones, 75% to 90% appearing once. The sequencing used peripheral blood, collected on day 0 of AZD1222 vaccination. The chain has TRBV5-4 and TRBJ2-7; D is uncertain. The origin of this receptor is an adult in good health. The CDR3 loop reads CASSLELAYEQYF. The CDR3 region has the DNA TGTGCCAGCAGCTTGGAGCTCGCCTACGAGCAGTACTTC.